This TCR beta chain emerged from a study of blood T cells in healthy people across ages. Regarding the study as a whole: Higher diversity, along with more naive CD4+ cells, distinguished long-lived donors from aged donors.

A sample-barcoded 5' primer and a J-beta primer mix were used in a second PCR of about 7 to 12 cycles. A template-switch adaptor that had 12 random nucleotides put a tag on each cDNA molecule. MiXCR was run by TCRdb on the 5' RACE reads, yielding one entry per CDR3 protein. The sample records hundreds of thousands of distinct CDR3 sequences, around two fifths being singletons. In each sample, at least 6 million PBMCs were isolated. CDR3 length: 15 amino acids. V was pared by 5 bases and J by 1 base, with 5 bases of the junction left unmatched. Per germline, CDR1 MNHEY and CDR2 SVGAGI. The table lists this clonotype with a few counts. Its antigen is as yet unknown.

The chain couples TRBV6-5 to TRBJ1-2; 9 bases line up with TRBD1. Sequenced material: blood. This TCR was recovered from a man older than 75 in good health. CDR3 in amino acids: CASSRDRDHNYGYTF. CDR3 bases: TGTGCCAGCAGTCGGGACAGGGATCATAACTATGGCTACACCTTC.